Described below is a single TCR beta chain sequence and its context. Its antigen is unknown. No much larger clone is present one base from it, and per-base qualities are unavailable. The CDR1 and CDR2 encoded by the germline V gene are KGHDR and SFDVKD. V loses 3 bases of germline sequence and J loses 6 bases, and the interval between the two ends is 7 bases. CDR3 length: 12 amino acids, cysteine to phenylalanine. Just CDR3 DNA is preserved here, 36 bases in frame from base 1. This entry comes from a study of blood T cell repertoires in COVID-19 (dated by TCRdb to 2020 to 2021). Broadly, across the study: Samples covering the acute and convalescent phases of COVID-19 were provided by collaborators in the United States, Italy and Spain. The prospective study material was composed of cDNA or gDNA derived from T cells, B-cell-depleted T cells, or PBMCs. Deeply sampled blood TCRbeta repertoires from subjects exposed to, actively infected with, or recovered from COVID-19 were included in the dataset. A freely available public database, intended as a resource for researchers studying the immune response to SARS-CoV-2, is where the repertoires were released. The samples were drawn from the first 160 participants of the ongoing ImmuneRACE study and from 1,200 or so subjects provided by 6 global collaborators. A de-identified subject ID, COVID-19 status, age in years and sex were almost always included in the sample metadata. Where available, HLA class I and class II types were taken from metadata supplied by the sample provider and were not determined by assay-based typing. Summary of the overall study and its limitations: The quantity of clinical and demographic metadata differed by source and by participant and was supplied without curation.

The immunoSEQ Assay, a bias-controlled multiplex PCR, was used to amplify TCRbeta CDR3 regions from genomic DNA. The authors' analysis ran thus. Nucleated cell counts per sample were estimated from amplification of reference gene primers within the assay. Sequence reads were collapsed and filtered to measure the absolute abundance of every unique TCRbeta CDR3 rearrangement. Productive Simpson clonality was computed per sample as the square root of Simpson's diversity index over productive rearrangements. TCRdb provides this immuneACCESS table in a form limited to in-frame rearrangements. Some clones are lacking; in checked studies, under half of them reflect an unresolved V gene, and why the rest are absent is not known. V and J calls and clone size are copied from that table; D and trimming were computed from the DNA. The sample table lists tens of thousands of clones, 87% of them with a count of one. Clones ranked in the top ten supply less than 20% of the sample.

Whole blood was collected in K2EDTA tubes by collaborating institutions according to the institutions' own protocols. For TCRbeta analysis, collaborator samples were shipped as frozen whole blood, as isolated PBMCs, or as DNA extracted from either sample type. The chain was built from TRBV24-1 and TRBJ1-2; the D segment cannot be called with confidence. The source of this sequence is a human donor in a cohort sampled during active COVID-19. Material: peripheral blood. For the CDR3, the sequence is CATSDRSDGYTF. The DNA reads TGTGCCACCAGTGATCGATCGGATGGCTACACCTTC.